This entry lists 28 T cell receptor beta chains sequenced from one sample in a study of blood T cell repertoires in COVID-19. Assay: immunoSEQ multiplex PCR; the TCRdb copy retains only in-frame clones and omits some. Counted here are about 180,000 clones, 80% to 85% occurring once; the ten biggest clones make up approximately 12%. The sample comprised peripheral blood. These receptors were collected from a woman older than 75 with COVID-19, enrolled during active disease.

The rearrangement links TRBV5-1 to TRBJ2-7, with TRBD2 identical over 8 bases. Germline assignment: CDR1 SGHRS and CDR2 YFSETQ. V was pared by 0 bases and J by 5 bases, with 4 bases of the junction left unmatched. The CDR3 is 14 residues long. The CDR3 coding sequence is TGCGCCAGCAGCTTGGACAGGCGGGGGGACGAGCAGTACTTC. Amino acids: CASSLDRRGDEQYF.

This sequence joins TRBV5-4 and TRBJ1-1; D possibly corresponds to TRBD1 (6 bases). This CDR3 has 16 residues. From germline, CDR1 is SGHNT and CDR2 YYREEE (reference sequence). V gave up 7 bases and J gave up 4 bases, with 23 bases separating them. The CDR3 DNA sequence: TGTGCCAGCCATGACGGCAGGGGCAGGGGTGGCACTGAAGCTTTCTTT. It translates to CASHDGRGRGGTEAFF.

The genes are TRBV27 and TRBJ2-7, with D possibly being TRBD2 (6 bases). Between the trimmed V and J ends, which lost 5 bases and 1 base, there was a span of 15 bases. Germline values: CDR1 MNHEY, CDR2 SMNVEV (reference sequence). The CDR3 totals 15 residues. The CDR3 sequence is CASSPLAGFSYEQYF. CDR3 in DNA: TGTGCCAGCAGTCCCTTGGCGGGATTTTCCTACGAGCAGTACTTC.

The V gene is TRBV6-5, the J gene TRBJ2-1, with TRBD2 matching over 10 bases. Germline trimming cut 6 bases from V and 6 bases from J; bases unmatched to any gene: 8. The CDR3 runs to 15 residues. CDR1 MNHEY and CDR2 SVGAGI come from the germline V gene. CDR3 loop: CASRHPSGGFNEQFF. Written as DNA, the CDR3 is TGTGCCAGCAGGCACCCTAGCGGGGGTTTCAATGAGCAGTTCTTC.

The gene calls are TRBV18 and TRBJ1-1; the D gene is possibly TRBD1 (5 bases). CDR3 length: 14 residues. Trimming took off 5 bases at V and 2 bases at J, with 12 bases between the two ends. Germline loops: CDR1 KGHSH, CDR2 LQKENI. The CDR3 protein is CASSVLDRNTEAFF. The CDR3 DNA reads TGTGCCAGCTCAGTTTTAGACAGAAACACTGAAGCTTTCTTT.

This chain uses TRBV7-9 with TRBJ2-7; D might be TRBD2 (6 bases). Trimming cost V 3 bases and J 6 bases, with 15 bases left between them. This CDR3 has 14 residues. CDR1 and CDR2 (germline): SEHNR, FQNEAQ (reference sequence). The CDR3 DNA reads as TGTGCCAGCAGCTTCGAGGGAGGAACAAGCGAGCAGTACTTC. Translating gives CASSFEGGTSEQYF.

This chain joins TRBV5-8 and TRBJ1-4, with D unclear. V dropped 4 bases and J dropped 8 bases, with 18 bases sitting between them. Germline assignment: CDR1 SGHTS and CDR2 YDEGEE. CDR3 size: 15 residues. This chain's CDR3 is CASSNGNPRGEKLFF. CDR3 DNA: TGTGCCAGCAGCAATGGAAATCCAAGAGGGGAAAAACTGTTTTTT.

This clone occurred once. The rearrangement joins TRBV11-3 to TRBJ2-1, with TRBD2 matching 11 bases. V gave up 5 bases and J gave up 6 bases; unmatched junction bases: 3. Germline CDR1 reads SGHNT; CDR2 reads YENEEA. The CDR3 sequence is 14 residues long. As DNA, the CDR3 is TGTGCCAGCAGCATAGCGGGGGGGCCCAATGAGCAGTTCTTC. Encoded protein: CASSIAGGPNEQFF.

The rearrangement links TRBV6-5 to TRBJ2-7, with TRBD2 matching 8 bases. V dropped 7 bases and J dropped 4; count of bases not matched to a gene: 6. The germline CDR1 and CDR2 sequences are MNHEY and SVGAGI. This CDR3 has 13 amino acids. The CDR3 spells CASKPSGSYEQYF. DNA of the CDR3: TGTGCCAGCAAGCCCAGCGGGAGTTACGAGCAGTACTTC.

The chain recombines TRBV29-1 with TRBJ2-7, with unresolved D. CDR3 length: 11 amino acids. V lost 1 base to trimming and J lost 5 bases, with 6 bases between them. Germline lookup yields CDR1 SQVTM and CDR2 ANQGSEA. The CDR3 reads CSVEALDEQYF. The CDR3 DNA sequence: TGCAGCGTTGAAGCCCTTGACGAGCAGTACTTC.

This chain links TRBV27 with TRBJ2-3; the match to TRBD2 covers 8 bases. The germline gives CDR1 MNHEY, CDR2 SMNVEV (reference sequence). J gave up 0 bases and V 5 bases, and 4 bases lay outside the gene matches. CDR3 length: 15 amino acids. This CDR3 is CASSVAGHSTDTQYF. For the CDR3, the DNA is TGTGCCAGCAGTGTAGCGGGACATAGCACAGATACGCAGTATTTT.

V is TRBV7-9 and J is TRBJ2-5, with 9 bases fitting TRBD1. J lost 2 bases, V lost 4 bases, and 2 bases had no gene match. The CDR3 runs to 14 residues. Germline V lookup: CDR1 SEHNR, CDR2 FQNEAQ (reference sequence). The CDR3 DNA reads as TGTGCCAGCAGCTCGACAGGGGGGCAAGAGACCCAGTACTTC. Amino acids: CASSSTGGQETQYF.

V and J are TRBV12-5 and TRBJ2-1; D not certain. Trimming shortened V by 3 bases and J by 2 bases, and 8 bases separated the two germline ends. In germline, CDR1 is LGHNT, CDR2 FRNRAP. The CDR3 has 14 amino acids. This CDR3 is CASGFDWPYNEQFF. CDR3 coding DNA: TGTGCTAGTGGTTTCGACTGGCCCTACAATGAGCAGTTCTTC.

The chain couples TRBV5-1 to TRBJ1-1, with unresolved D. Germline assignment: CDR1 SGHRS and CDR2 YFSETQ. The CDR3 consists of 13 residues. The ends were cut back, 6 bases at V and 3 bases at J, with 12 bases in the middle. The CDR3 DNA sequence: TGCGCCAGCACCGGCAGGATTTACACTGAAGCTTTCTTT. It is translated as CASTGRIYTEAFF.

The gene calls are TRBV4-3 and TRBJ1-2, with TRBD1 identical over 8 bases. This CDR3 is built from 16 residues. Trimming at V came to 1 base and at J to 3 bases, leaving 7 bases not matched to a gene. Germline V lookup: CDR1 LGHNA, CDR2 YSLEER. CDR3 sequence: CASSQGLRDRHYGYTF. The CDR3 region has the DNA TGCGCCAGCAGCCAAGGTCTCCGGGACAGGCACTATGGCTACACCTTC.

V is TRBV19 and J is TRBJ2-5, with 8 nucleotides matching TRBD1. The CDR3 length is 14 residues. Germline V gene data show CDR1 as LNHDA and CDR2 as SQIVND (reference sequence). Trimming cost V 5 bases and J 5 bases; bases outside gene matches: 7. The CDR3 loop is CASSGRTGHETQYF. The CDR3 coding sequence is TGTGCCAGTAGTGGGCGGACAGGGCACGAGACCCAGTACTTC.

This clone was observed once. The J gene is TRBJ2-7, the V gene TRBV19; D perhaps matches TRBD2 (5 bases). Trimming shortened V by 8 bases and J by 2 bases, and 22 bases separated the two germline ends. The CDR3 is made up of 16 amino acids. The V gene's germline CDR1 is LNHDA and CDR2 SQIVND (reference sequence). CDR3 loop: CASQAVGTSGAYEQYF. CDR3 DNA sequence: TGTGCCAGTCAAGCGGTAGGAACTAGTGGCGCCTACGAGCAGTACTTC. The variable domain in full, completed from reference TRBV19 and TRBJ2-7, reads DGGITQSPKYLFRKEGQNVTLSCEQNLNHDAMYWYRQDPGQGLRLIYYSQIVNDFQKGDIAEGYSVSREKKESFPLTVTSAQKNPTAFYLCASQAVGTSGAYEQYFGPGTRLTVT.

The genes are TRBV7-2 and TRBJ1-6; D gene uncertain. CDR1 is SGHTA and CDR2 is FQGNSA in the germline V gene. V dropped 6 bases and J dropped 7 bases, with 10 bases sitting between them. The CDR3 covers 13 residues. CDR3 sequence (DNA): TGTGCCAGCAGGAAACACAAAAATTCACCCCTCCACTTT. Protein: CASRKHKNSPLHF.

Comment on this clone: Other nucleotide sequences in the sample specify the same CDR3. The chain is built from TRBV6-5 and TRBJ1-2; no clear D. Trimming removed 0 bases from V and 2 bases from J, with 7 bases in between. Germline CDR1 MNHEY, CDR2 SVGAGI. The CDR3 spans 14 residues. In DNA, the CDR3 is TGTGCCAGCAGTTACTCGGGCAGCAACTATGGCTACACCTTC. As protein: CASSYSGSNYGYTF.

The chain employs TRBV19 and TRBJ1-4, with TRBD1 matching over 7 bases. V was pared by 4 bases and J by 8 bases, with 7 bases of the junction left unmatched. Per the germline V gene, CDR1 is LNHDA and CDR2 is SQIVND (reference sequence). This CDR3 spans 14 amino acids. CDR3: CASSRDRGREKLFF. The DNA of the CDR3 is TGTGCCAGTAGTAGGGACAGAGGGAGGGAAAAACTGTTTTTT. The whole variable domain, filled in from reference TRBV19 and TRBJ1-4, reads DGGITQSPKYLFRKEGQNVTLSCEQNLNHDAMYWYRQDPGQGLRLIYYSQIVNDFQKGDIAEGYSVSREKKESFPLTVTSAQKNPTAFYLCASSRDRGREKLFFGSGTQLSVL.

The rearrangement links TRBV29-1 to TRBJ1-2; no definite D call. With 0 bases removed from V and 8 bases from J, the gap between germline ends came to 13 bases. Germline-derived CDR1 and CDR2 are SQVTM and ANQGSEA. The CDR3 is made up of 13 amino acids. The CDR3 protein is CSVEDQEAGGYTF. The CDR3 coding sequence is TGCAGCGTTGAAGATCAAGAGGCTGGAGGCTACACCTTC.

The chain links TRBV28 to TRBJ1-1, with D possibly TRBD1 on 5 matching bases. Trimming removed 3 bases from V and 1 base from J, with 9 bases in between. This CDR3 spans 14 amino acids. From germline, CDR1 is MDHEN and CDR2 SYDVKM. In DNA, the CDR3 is TGTGCCAGCAGTTTCTCGACAGCGAACACTGAAGCTTTCTTT. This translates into CASSFSTANTEAFF.

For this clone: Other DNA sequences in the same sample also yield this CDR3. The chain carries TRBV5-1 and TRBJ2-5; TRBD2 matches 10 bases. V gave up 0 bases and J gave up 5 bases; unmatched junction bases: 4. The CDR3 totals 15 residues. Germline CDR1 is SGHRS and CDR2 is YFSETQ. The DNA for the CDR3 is TGCGCCAGCAGCTTGGGGACTAGCGGTGGGGAGACCCAGTACTTC. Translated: CASSLGTSGGETQYF.

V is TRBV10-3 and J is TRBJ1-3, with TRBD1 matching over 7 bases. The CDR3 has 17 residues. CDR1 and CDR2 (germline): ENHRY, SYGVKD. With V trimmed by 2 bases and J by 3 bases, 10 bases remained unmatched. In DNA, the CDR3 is TGTGCCATCAGTGAGACCGCCCTCGACAGGGATGGAAACACCATATATTTT. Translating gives CAISETALDRDGNTIYF.

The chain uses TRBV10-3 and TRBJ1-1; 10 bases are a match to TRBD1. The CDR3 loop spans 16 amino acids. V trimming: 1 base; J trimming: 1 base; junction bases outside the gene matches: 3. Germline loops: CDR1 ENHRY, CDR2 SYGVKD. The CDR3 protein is CAISELGTGENTEAFF. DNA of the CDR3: TGTGCCATCAGTGAGTTAGGGACAGGGGAGAACACTGAAGCTTTCTTT.

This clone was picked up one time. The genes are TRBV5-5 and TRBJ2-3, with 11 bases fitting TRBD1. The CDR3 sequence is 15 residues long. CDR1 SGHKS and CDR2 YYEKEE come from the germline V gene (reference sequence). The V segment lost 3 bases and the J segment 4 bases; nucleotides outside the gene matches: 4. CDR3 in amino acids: CASSSGTGGPDTQYF. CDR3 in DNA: TGTGCCAGCAGCTCCGGGACAGGGGGGCCAGATACGCAGTATTTT.

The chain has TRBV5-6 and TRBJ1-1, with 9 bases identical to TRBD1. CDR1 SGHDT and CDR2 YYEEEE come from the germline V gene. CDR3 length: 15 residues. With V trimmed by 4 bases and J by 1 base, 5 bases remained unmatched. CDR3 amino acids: CASSRGTGPNTEAFF. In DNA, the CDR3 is TGTGCCAGCAGCCGAGGGACAGGGCCGAACACTGAAGCTTTCTTT.

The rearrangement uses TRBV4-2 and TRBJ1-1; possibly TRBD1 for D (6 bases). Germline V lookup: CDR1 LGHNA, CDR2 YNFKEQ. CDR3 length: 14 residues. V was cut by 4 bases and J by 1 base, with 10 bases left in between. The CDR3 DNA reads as TGTGCCAGCAGCCCAACCAGGGGGAACACTGAAGCTTTCTTT. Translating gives CASSPTRGNTEAFF.